The 3 T cell receptor beta chains presented below share a single source sample, sequenced in a study of tumor-infiltrating lymphocytes in primary liver carcinoma. cDNA specific to TCR beta was made from about 550 ng of total RNA, with a constant-region primer employed for priming. Amplification in three nested multiplex PCR rounds with slightly modified ARM-PCR gave rise to TCR beta libraries. In the first two PCR rounds, TRBV1-TRBV30 forward primers were paired with a C-beta reverse primer, and each round lasted approximately 10 cycles. TCRdb re-called the multiplex PCR reads through MiXCR, storing one row per CDR3 protein. The sample has fewer than 350,000 distinct CDR3 sequences, roughly 60% seen once; the top ten hold about 9.4%. Researchers drew blood RNA from unsorted whole blood and extracted germline DNA as well. The sequenced sample consisted of peripheral blood. The receptor set was obtained from a man aged 40-50 years with primary liver carcinoma and hepatitis B virus infection.

On this clonotype itself: This may arise from a read error, as a much more abundant clone is one base away. This chain links TRBV5-6 with TRBJ2-2; D is unclear. Germline V lookup: CDR1 SGHDT, CDR2 YYEEEE. The CDR3 contains 17 residues. In DNA, the CDR3 is TGTGTCAGCAGCCCCTATGGCGTTACCTGGGACACCGGGGAGCTGTTTTTT. Translating it yields CVSSPYGVTWDTGELFF.

This clonotype was recorded only once. A much larger clone is a single base away; this may be a read error. This chain joins TRBV12-3 or TRBV12-4 and TRBJ2-5; 7 bases fit TRBD2. Trimming at V came to 0 bases and at J to 6 bases, leaving 4 bases not matched to a gene. The CDR3 covers 14 residues. The CDR3 nucleotides read TGTGCCAGCAGTTTAGCGGGAGGGCCAAAGACCCAGTACTTC. Its translation: CASSLAGGPKTQYF.

The genes are TRBV5-6 and TRBJ1-1; D is perhaps TRBD1 (5 bases). The CDR3 length is 12 residues. Trimming left V 2 bases short and J 7 bases short, with 9 bases between. Per germline, CDR1 SGHDT and CDR2 YYEEEE. CDR3 DNA sequence: TGTGCCAGCAGCTTTGGGGACCGTGAAGCTTTCTTT. It is translated as CASSFGDREAFF.